These 30 T cell receptor beta chains were sequenced from one sample in a study of T cells in Graves' hyperthyroidism and ophthalmopathy. The CDR3 regions of TCR beta were amplified from RNA transcripts. First-round RT-PCR targeting the TCR CDR3 was performed with the HTBI primer set. Each CDR3 protein is one row after TCRdb ran MiXCR on the multiplex PCR reads. The sample contains around 250,000 distinct CDR3 sequences, about a sixth of which appear only once. Sequenced: blood. These receptors all stem from a woman aged 18 to 35 with Graves' ophthalmopathy.

This clonotype was found many times. The rearrangement joins TRBV7-9 to TRBJ1-4, with unresolved D. V lost 1 base and J lost 5, with 8 bases in between. The germline V gene has CDR1 SEHNR and CDR2 FQNEAQ (reference sequence). The CDR3 is 14 amino acids. In DNA, the CDR3 is TGTGCCAGCAGCTTAGAGGGCCGCAATGAAAAACTGTTTTTT. This translates into CASSLEGRNEKLFF.

This clonotype was seen ten or more times. The chain is built from TRBV9 and TRBJ2-1, with a weak D call TRBD2 (5 bases). In germline, CDR1 is SGDLS, CDR2 YYNGEE. The CDR3 is 14 residues long. Trimming took off 0 bases at V and 6 bases at J, with 10 bases between the two ends. CDR3 nucleotide sequence: TGTGCCAGCAGCGTAGTAGGGAGCGGCAATGAGCAGTTCTTC. Translated: CASSVVGSGNEQFF.

The CDR3: CASSHRTGAAAEQYF. The CDR3 coding sequence is TGTGCCAGCAGCCATCGGACAGGGGCGGCTGCCGAGCAGTACTTC. The rearrangement joins TRBV14 to TRBJ2-7, with 9 bases lining up with TRBD1. This CDR3 contains 15 residues. V trimming: 3 bases; J trimming: 6 bases; junction bases outside the gene matches: 9. In germline, CDR1 is SGHDN, CDR2 FVKESK.

There are many counts of this clonotype. The CDR3 DNA follows: TGCAGTGCTCCGCACAGGAACACCGGGGAGCTGTTTTTT. Translation: CSAPHRNTGELFF. V gene TRBV20-1 combines with J gene TRBJ2-2; D gene uncertain. Deletions cut 5 bases from V and 1 base from J, with 8 bases between. The CDR3 has 13 amino acids. Germline assignment: CDR1 DFQATT and CDR2 SNEGSKA (reference sequence).

This clonotype was counted ten times or more. J is TRBJ2-7 and V is TRBV11-2; TRBD2 is a possible D gene (5 bases). Germline V gives CDR1 SGHAT, CDR2 FQNNGV. Trimming removed 6 bases from V and 2 bases from J, with 20 bases in between. The CDR3 covers 16 residues. The CDR3 here is CASRPPGRTATYEQYF. In DNA form, the CDR3 reads TGTGCCAGCAGACCACCGGGAAGGACGGCAACCTACGAGCAGTACTTC. The complete variable domain, with remaining parts taken from reference TRBV11-2 and TRBJ2-7, reads EAGVAQSPRYKIIEKRQSVAFWCNPISGHATLYWYQQILGQGPKLLIQFQNNGVVDDSQLPKDRFSAERLKGVDSTLKIQPAKLEDSAVYLCASRPPGRTATYEQYFGPGTRLTVT.

This clonotype was seen many times. This chain links TRBV20-1 with TRBJ1-5, with 9 bases identical to TRBD1. The CDR3 covers 13 residues. V gave up 5 bases and J gave up 4 bases; unmatched junction bases: 3. Germline V gives CDR1 DFQATT, CDR2 SNEGSKA (reference sequence). Here the CDR3 DNA reads TGCAGTGCTGTCGGACAGGGGAATCAGCCCCAGCATTTT. Its translation: CSAVGQGNQPQHF.

This clonotype has a count of ten or more. The J gene is TRBJ2-5, the V gene TRBV6-1, with D unresolved. Germline assignment: CDR1 MNHNS and CDR2 SASEGT. The CDR3 covers 11 residues. V was cut by 7 bases and J by 5 bases, with 8 bases left in between. The CDR3 loop reads CASTYYETQYF. Written as DNA, the CDR3 is TGTGCCAGCACTTACTACGAGACCCAGTACTTC.

This clonotype was picked up a small number of times. It may be a read error: a sequence one base away is much more abundant. The chain is built from TRBV29-1 and TRBJ2-7, with a possible D match to TRBD2 (6 bases). Per the germline V gene, CDR1 is SQVTM and CDR2 is ANQGSEA. The CDR3 runs 15 residues. Trimming shortened V by 4 bases and J by 0 bases, and 16 bases separated the two germline ends. The CDR3 spells CSVVLAGGNSYEQYF. The CDR3 nucleotides are TGCAGCGTTGTACTAGCCGGGGGAAACTCCTACGAGCAGTACTTC.

This clonotype was counted a few times. The J gene is TRBJ1-6, the V gene TRBV19, with a weak D call TRBD1 (5 bases). V dropped 7 bases and J dropped 9 bases, with 16 bases sitting between them. This CDR3 has 14 residues. Germline CDR1 is LNHDA and CDR2 is SQIVND (reference sequence). CDR3 in amino acids: CASTIWGEGSPLHF. The CDR3 DNA sequence: TGTGCCAGTACCATCTGGGGGGAAGGTTCACCCCTCCACTTT.

This clonotype was seen a few times. This rearrangement joins TRBV27 to TRBJ2-3; D is unresolved. From germline, CDR1 is MNHEY and CDR2 SMNVEV (reference sequence). This CDR3 region has 14 residues. Deletions cut 2 bases from V and 5 bases from J, with 11 bases between. The chain's CDR3 is CASSLGSARDTQYF. CDR3 DNA sequence: TGTGCCAGCAGTTTAGGGTCTGCGCGAGATACGCAGTATTTT.

This clonotype was seen at least ten times. The chain joins TRBV7-2 to TRBJ1-6; 9 positions agree with TRBD1. Trimming removed 5 bases from V and 7 bases from J; junction bases left unmatched: 6. The germline V gene encodes CDR1 SGHTA and CDR2 FQGNSA. The CDR3 contains 15 residues. The CDR3 coding sequence is TGTGCCAGCAGCGTTACCGGGACAGGGAATTCACCCCTCCACTTT. Translating gives CASSVTGTGNSPLHF.

This clonotype has a count of ten or more. The V and J genes are TRBV12-3 or TRBV12-4 and TRBJ2-1; 11 bases are a match to TRBD2. Losses at the gene ends were 6 bases for V and 6 bases for J; bases not matched to a gene: 19. This CDR3 has 19 residues. This CDR3 is CASRLRLAGKVGESNEQFF. In DNA form, the CDR3 reads TGTGCCAGCAGGTTGAGACTAGCGGGAAAAGTGGGAGAAAGCAATGAGCAGTTCTTC.

This clonotype has at least ten counts. The CDR3 coding sequence is TGTGCCAGCAGCTTAGCTAGCGGGAGTTTGGATACGCAGTATTTT. This sequence encodes CASSLASGSLDTQYF. V is TRBV7-6 and J is TRBJ2-3, with 9 positions matching TRBD2. Unmatched junction bases numbered 4, after V lost 0 bases and J lost 6 bases. The CDR3 totals 15 residues. Germline V gene data show CDR1 as SGHVS and CDR2 as FNYEAQ.

The table lists this clonotype with many counts. The rearrangement uses TRBV7-2 and TRBJ1-6, with TRBD1 as a possible D gene (5 bases). V was shortened by 1 base and J by 10 bases, with 17 bases between the two germline ends. The CDR3 spans 16 residues. Germline-derived CDR1 and CDR2 are SGHTA and FQGNSA. The CDR3 nucleotides read TGTGCCAGCAGCTTAGTCGCGCGGCAGGGCGGGTCACCCCTCCACTTT. It is translated as CASSLVARQGGSPLHF.

Many counts were recorded for this clonotype. DNA for the CDR3: TGCAGTGCCCGGACAGGGTTTGGTAATCAGCCCCAGCATTTT. Its translation is CSARTGFGNQPQHF. The gene calls are TRBV20-1 and TRBJ1-5; 8 positions match TRBD1. V lost 6 bases and J lost 4; bases outside the gene matches: 8. Looked up from germline, CDR1 is DFQATT and CDR2 is SNEGSKA (reference sequence). The CDR3 has 14 residues.

This clonotype was counted at least ten times. CDR3 in amino acids: CASSYFLAGPTGELFF. DNA of the CDR3: TGTGCCAGCAGTTACTTTCTAGCGGGGCCCACCGGGGAGCTGTTTTTT. V usage is TRBV6-2 or TRBV6-3 and J usage is TRBJ2-2, with 9 nucleotides matching TRBD2. V gave up 1 base and J gave up 4 bases; unmatched junction bases: 4. This CDR3 is built from 16 residues. The germline CDR1 and CDR2 sequences are MNHEY and SVGEGT.

There are many counts of this clonotype. J is TRBJ2-1 and V is TRBV6-1; TRBD2 agrees at 9 bases. The ends lost 7 bases at V and 2 bases at J; junction bases unmatched: 6. The CDR3 extends over 15 amino acids. From germline, CDR1 is MNHNS and CDR2 SASEGT. CDR3 residues: CASTTSGRTYNEQFF. The CDR3, as DNA: TGTGCCAGCACAACGAGCGGGAGGACCTACAATGAGCAGTTCTTC.

The genes are TRBV5-1 and TRBJ1-4; TRBD1 aligns across 11 bases. The germline gives CDR1 SGHRS, CDR2 YFSETQ. J gave up 7 bases and V 4 bases, and 6 bases lay outside the gene matches. The CDR3 consists of 15 residues. CDR3 loop: CASSTGQGAGEKLFF. The CDR3 DNA reads as TGCGCCAGCAGCACTGGACAGGGGGCAGGTGAAAAACTGTTTTTT.

This clonotype came up many times. The chain recombines TRBV7-2 with TRBJ1-6; D is uncertain. The CDR3 is 15 residues long. The germline gives CDR1 SGHTA, CDR2 FQGNSA. V dropped 0 bases and J dropped 10 bases, with 13 bases sitting between them. The CDR3 DNA reads TGTGCCAGCAGCTTAGCGCCCCTGGATGGGTCACCCCTCCACTTT. Amino acids: CASSLAPLDGSPLHF.

This clonotype was seen many times. The chain recombines TRBV3-1 with TRBJ2-5, with unresolved D. This CDR3 spans 14 amino acids. Germline V CDR1 and CDR2: LGHDT, YNNKEL (reference sequence). V shed 0 bases and J shed 4 bases, with 9 bases lying between them. The CDR3 DNA follows: TGTGCCAGCAGCCAAGATCAATGGAGAGAGACCCAGTACTTC. Residues: CASSQDQWRETQYF.

This clonotype was recorded at least ten times. This sequence joins TRBV5-1 and TRBJ1-2; TRBD1 matches 8 bases. The CDR3 is 15 amino acids. The germline CDR1 and CDR2 sequences are SGHRS and YFSETQ. The V segment lost 4 bases and the J segment 3 bases; nucleotides outside the gene matches: 8. The CDR3 spells CASSPTQGADYGYTF. The CDR3 DNA is TGCGCCAGCAGCCCTACCCAGGGGGCTGACTATGGCTACACCTTC.

At least ten counts were recorded for this clonotype. The chain has TRBV20-1 and TRBJ2-5; possible D gene TRBD1, 5 bases. Germline V gives CDR1 DFQATT, CDR2 SNEGSKA (reference sequence). The CDR3 is 16 residues long. V lost 0 bases and J lost 0, with 14 bases in between. Here the CDR3 DNA reads TGCAGTGCTAGAGAGGCAGGGTGGGGTCACCAAGAGACCCAGTACTTC. Protein sequence: CSAREAGWGHQETQYF.

This clonotype was counted at least ten times. The gene calls are TRBV28 and TRBJ2-7, with D maybe TRBD1 (6 bases). CDR1 and CDR2 (germline): MDHEN, SYDVKM. The CDR3 sequence is 12 residues long. V was shortened by 2 bases and J by 12 bases, with 14 bases between the two germline ends. The CDR3 DNA is TGTGCCAGCAGTTTAAACGGGACACCATTGTACTTC. This sequence encodes CASSLNGTPLYF.

This clonotype was recorded many times. The gene calls are TRBV28 and TRBJ2-7; D might be TRBD1 or TRBD2, each matching 7 bases. The CDR3 covers 13 residues. Germline assignment: CDR1 MDHEN and CDR2 SYDVKM. V was clipped by 7 bases and J by 5 bases, with 15 bases between them. CDR3 nucleotide sequence: TGTGCCAGCACCCCAGGGGGGGGTAACGAGCAGTACTTC. It codes for CASTPGGGNEQYF.

This clonotype was recorded at least ten times. The chain employs TRBV11-3 and TRBJ1-2; TRBD1 agrees at 8 bases. Trimming removed 5 bases from V and 4 bases from J; junction bases left unmatched: 18. Germline-derived CDR1 and CDR2 are SGHNT and YENEEA. CDR3 length: 18 residues. Here the CDR3 DNA reads TGTGCCAGCAGCCCCCTCCCGGGACAGGACTATCTCCTCTATGGCTACACCTTC. Residues: CASSPLPGQDYLLYGYTF.

This clonotype showed up many times. This sequence joins TRBV20-1 and TRBJ2-1; 7 bases line up with TRBD1. This CDR3 is built from 17 residues. CDR1 is DFQATT, CDR2 SNEGSKA, per germline (reference sequence). The V and J ends lost 3 bases and 6 bases, in that order; junction bases with no gene match: 17. The CDR3 bases are TGCAGTGCTAGTGACAGGGCTACGTATCTCATCGGCAATGAGCAGTTCTTC. Translated: CSASDRATYLIGNEQFF.

The sample holds many counts of this clonotype. This chain joins TRBV30 and TRBJ2-7; D gene unclear. V lost 2 bases, J lost 7 bases, and 18 bases lay in between. Germline V gene sequence: CDR1 GTSNPN, CDR2 SVGIG (reference sequence). The CDR3 is made up of 14 amino acids. CDR3 sequence reads: CAWSLAVPWGEQYF. CDR3 bases: TGTGCCTGGAGTCTTGCGGTACCGTGGGGAGAGCAGTACTTC.

This clonotype has at least ten counts. The genes are TRBV11-2 and TRBJ2-2, with D tentatively TRBD1 or TRBD2 (7 bases each). The CDR3 totals 17 residues. Germline values: CDR1 SGHAT, CDR2 FQNNGV. The germline V and J ends were trimmed by 5 bases and 5 bases, with 21 bases remaining between them. The CDR3 nucleotides are TGTGCCAGCAGCCCAGGGGGGGGACTACGGAGAACCGGGGAGCTGTTTTTT. Translating gives CASSPGGGLRRTGELFF.

In this sample, this clonotype turned up many times. J is TRBJ1-2 and V is TRBV6-1; no firm D call. Per germline, CDR1 MNHNS and CDR2 SASEGT. Trimming removed 0 bases from V and 0 bases from J, with 8 bases in between. There are 15 residues in the CDR3. The CDR3 bases are TGTGCCAGCAGTGAAGCAGTGGCTTCTAACTATGGCTACACCTTC. The encoded protein is CASSEAVASNYGYTF.

The sample holds many counts of this clonotype. This CDR3 is CASSIQTGGENYNEQFF. For the CDR3, the DNA is TGTGCCAGTAGTATTCAGACAGGGGGAGAAAATTACAATGAGCAGTTCTTC. The chain joins TRBV19 to TRBJ2-1; 9 nucleotides agree with TRBD1. The CDR3 totals 17 residues. The V and J ends lost 3 bases and 4 bases, in that order; junction bases with no gene match: 10. Germline V lookup: CDR1 LNHDA, CDR2 SQIVND (reference sequence).